This note documents a single T cell receptor beta chain sequence. This clone's antigen is unknown. Base quality data are lacking; no much larger clone is found one base away. This sample is drawn from a study of T cell changes during pregnancy in multiple sclerosis (dated by TCRdb to about 2019). For the wider study: In women with multiple sclerosis, the researchers looked at how the T cell repertoire shifted as pregnancy progressed.

CDR1 MNHNY and CDR2 SVGAGI were looked up in the germline V gene (reference sequence). Inclusive of the bounding cysteine and phenylalanine, the CDR3 is 16 residues long. The CDR3 DNA has 48 bases and is translated from base 1. Ends trimmed: V by 6 bases, J by 5 bases; bases unmatched to a gene: 13. The method was the immunoSEQ multiplex PCR assay. Not all clones reach the TCRdb copy of this immuneACCESS table, which keeps in-frame sequences only. Checked studies attribute under half of the gap to unresolved V genes and leave the rest unexplained. For this sample the table gives 35,000 to 55,000 clones, of which about 92% were detected only once. Around 2% of the sample rests with the top ten.

The input for sequencing was peripheral blood, taken in the third trimester of pregnancy. This TCR derives from a female donor with multiple sclerosis, enrolled in a pregnancy study. The chain joins TRBV6-6 to TRBJ1-3; TRBD1 aligns with 7 central bases. DNA sequence: TGTGCCAGCAGACCACCAGGGGGACAGTCTAGAAACACCATATATTTT. It translates as CASRPPGGQSRNTIYF.